A single sample is the source of the 10 T cell receptor beta chains below, sequenced in a study of blood T cell repertoires in COVID-19. Clones were read by immunoSEQ multiplex PCR, and TCRdb kept only the in-frame ones, dropping some. The sample has around 250,000 clones, about nine tenths seen once. Material for sequencing was PBMCs or T cells enriched from blood (not recorded which). The receptors stem from a woman between 25 and 40 years old with acute COVID-19.

This rearrangement joins TRBV7-9 to TRBJ2-1; D is unclear. Germline-derived CDR1 and CDR2 are SEHNR and FQNEAQ (reference sequence). Between the trimmed V and J ends, which lost 4 bases and 3 bases, there was a span of 10 bases. This CDR3 has 14 residues. The CDR3 coding sequence is TGTGCCAGCAGCTCGCAACAGAGCTACAATGAGCAGTTCTTC. This encodes CASSSQQSYNEQFF.

DNA of the CDR3: TGCAGCGTTACGGGTGTAGGAAATCAGCCCCAGCATTTT. Amino acids: CSVTGVGNQPQHF. The rearrangement joins TRBV29-1 to TRBJ1-5; D gene ambiguous. Germline values: CDR1 SQVTM, CDR2 ANQGSEA. The CDR3 extends over 13 amino acids. V gave up 5 bases and J gave up 4 bases, with 12 bases separating them.

The chain joins TRBV28 to TRBJ2-7, with D uncertain. Germline V gives CDR1 MDHEN, CDR2 SYDVKM. This CDR3 spans 11 amino acids. Between the trimmed V and J ends, which lost 6 bases and 2 bases, there was a span of 5 bases. This CDR3 is CASRSTYEQYF. In nucleotides, the CDR3 is TGTGCCAGCAGGAGTACCTACGAGCAGTACTTC.

This clone appeared a single time. The chain links TRBV28 to TRBJ2-3, with 9 bases aligning to TRBD1. This CDR3 spans 15 amino acids. Germline V gene lookup returns CDR1 MDHEN and CDR2 SYDVKM. V gave up 4 bases and J gave up 4 bases; unmatched junction bases: 6. CDR3 protein: CASSSGGQGPDTQYF. CDR3 in DNA: TGTGCCAGCAGTTCAGGGGGACAGGGCCCAGATACGCAGTATTTT.

This chain links TRBV7-9 with TRBJ2-1; D is unclear. The germline V and J ends were trimmed by 4 bases and 7 bases, with 11 bases remaining between them. The germline gives CDR1 SEHNR, CDR2 FQNEAQ (reference sequence). The CDR3 has 13 residues. CDR3 nucleotides: TGTGCCAGCAGCTCTACCGGTCCGAATGAGCAGTTCTTC. Translated, it gives CASSSTGPNEQFF.

The rearrangement joins TRBV5-4 to TRBJ2-7, with 9 bases lining up with TRBD2. The CDR3 spans 15 residues. The germline gives CDR1 SGHNT, CDR2 YYREEE (reference sequence). J gave up 2 bases and V 0 bases, and 3 bases lay outside the gene matches. The CDR3 loop is CASSLGAGGPYEQYF. In nucleotides, the CDR3 is TGTGCCAGCAGCTTGGGTGCGGGAGGGCCCTACGAGCAGTACTTC. The variable domain in full, completed from reference TRBV5-4 and TRBJ2-7, reads ETGVTQSPTHLIKTRGQQVTLRCSSQSGHNTVSWYQQALGQGPQFIFQYYREEENGRGNFPPRFSGLQFPNYSSELNVNALELDDSALYLCASSLGAGGPYEQYFGPGTRLTVT.

The J gene is TRBJ1-2, the V gene TRBV5-1; no clear D. This CDR3 has 15 amino acids. CDR1 is SGHRS and CDR2 is YFSETQ in the germline V gene. Trimming stripped 0 bases from V and 3 bases from J, with 12 bases between. In DNA, the CDR3 is TGCGCCAGCAGCTTGGCGACCGGGAACGACTATGGCTACACCTTC. Protein sequence: CASSLATGNDYGYTF.

This clone was detected a few times. The gene calls are TRBV10-2 and TRBJ2-1, with 8 nucleotides matching TRBD2. V trimming: 8 bases; J trimming: 3 bases; junction bases outside the gene matches: 3. Germline CDR1 WSHSY, CDR2 SAAADI. The CDR3 runs to 13 residues. CDR3 protein: CASQAGVYNEQFF. Here the CDR3 DNA reads TGCGCCAGCCAAGCGGGAGTCTACAATGAGCAGTTCTTC.

This clone was seen a few times. V usage is TRBV15 and J usage is TRBJ1-1; 7 nucleotides line up with TRBD1. The length of the CDR3 is 15 residues. The germline V gene has CDR1 LNHNV and CDR2 YYDKDF (reference sequence). The V gene end was trimmed by 1 base and the J gene end by 2 bases; junction bases not matched to a gene: 4. The CDR3 DNA sequence: TGTGCCACCAGCAGAGGATGGACAGGCAACACTGAAGCTTTCTTT. Its translation is CATSRGWTGNTEAFF.

This sequence joins TRBV5-1 and TRBJ2-7, with TRBD2 as a possible D gene (5 bases). This CDR3 region has 17 residues. The V end was cut by 4 bases, the J end by 2 bases, with 22 bases between. Germline V gene lookup returns CDR1 SGHRS and CDR2 YFSETQ. The CDR3 region has the DNA TGCGCCAGCAGCCCGGGGATCTCTGGCCACGCTACCTACGAGCAGTACTTC. Encoded protein: CASSPGISGHATYEQYF. Variable domain in full (rest from reference TRBV5-1 and TRBJ2-7): KAGVTQTPRYLIKTRGQQVTLSCSPISGHRSVSWYQQTPGQGLQFLFEYFSETQRNKGNFPGRFSGRQFSNSRSEMNVSTLELGDSALYLCASSPGISGHATYEQYFGPGTRLTVT.